This entry concerns a single T cell receptor beta chain. This sample is drawn from a study of control samples from healthy donors and cancer patients. Method: immunoSEQ multiplex PCR; TCRdb's copy keeps in-frame clones and lacks some. The repertoire consists of approximately 220,000 clones, with over 90% occurring once and the leading ten covering about 1.4%. Trimming removed 5 bases from V and 2 bases from J, with 14 bases in between. The CDR3 covers 15 residues. Germline assignment: CDR1 SGHKS and CDR2 YYEKEE (reference sequence). Sequenced: blood. The TCR comes from a man aged 45 to 65 in good health. The rearrangement links TRBV5-5 to TRBJ1-3, with unresolved D. CDR3 sequence (DNA): TGTGCCAGCAGACCCGGGTACGCACCTGGAAACACCATATATTTT. Protein product: CASRPGYAPGNTIYF.